This T cell receptor beta chain is from a study of somatic mutations in cytotoxic T cells in rheumatoid arthritis. Study as a whole: A subset of V beta antibody-stained T-cell populations was isolated by flow sorting, reaching nearly 100% purity, and this subset included V beta1+ cells that went on to TCRB sequencing.

Clones were sequenced by immunoSEQ multiplex PCR, and TCRdb holds only the in-frame ones, with some missing. The data contain under 15,000 clones, over 70% of them singletons. The length of the CDR3 is 14 residues. Trimming removed 6 bases at V and 0 bases at J, with 11 bases between. The germline gives CDR1 MNHEY, CDR2 SVGAGI. The sample comprised CD8+ T cells sorted from blood. This sequence was found in a man between 65 and 79 years old in good health. This chain connects TRBV6-5 to TRBJ1-2; D perhaps matches TRBD1 (5 bases). CDR3 coding DNA: TGTGCCAGCAGACCGGGACTGGCTAACTATGGCTACACCTTC. It encodes CASRPGLANYGYTF.